The rows below give T cell receptor beta chains drawn from one sample of a study of blood T cell repertoires in COVID-19. TCRdb's copy holds only in-frame clones and misses some; the assay was immunoSEQ multiplex PCR. This sample yields 450,000 to 500,000 clones, of which roughly 85% are seen a single time; approximately 3.2% belongs to the top ten. Specimen: peripheral blood. The source of these receptors is a human donor in a cohort sampled during active COVID-19. The conserved cysteine and the conserved F or W are not part of the CDR3 here. The order of the fields is CDR3 length, V gene, D gene, J gene, CDR3 protein. The D gene is left open where the match is weak.

>11|TRBV5-1|.|TRBJ2-7
ASSFRPGNEQY
>14|TRBV7-3|TRBD2|TRBJ2-2
ASSPSGRARTGELF
>12|TRBV3-1/TRBV3-2|.|TRBJ1-2
ASSQNRAGDGYT
>14|TRBV15|.|TRBJ1-1
ATSTGLVLSNTEAF
>11|TRBV5-4|.|TRBJ1-2
ASGTGENYGYT
>13|TRBV7-2|TRBD2|TRBJ2-7
ASSYGLAGLYEQY
>12|TRBV2|.|TRBJ2-2
ATRWGANTGELF
>10|TRBV12-3/TRBV12-4|.|TRBJ2-7
ASSFLSYEQY
>15|TRBV24-1|TRBD1|TRBJ2-2
ATSALYGQGGTGELF
>14|TRBV19|TRBD1|TRBJ1-2
ASSVTRDRDAYGYT
>12|TRBV19|.|TRBJ1-2
ASSPSRFAYGYT
>14|TRBV7-2|TRBD1|TRBJ2-1
ASSSGTGIIYNEQF
>11|TRBV10-1|.|TRBJ1-1
ASSRAGGAEAF
>14|TRBV30|TRBD1|TRBJ1-5
AQGRDRDNSNQPQH
>14|TRBV28|TRBD2|TRBJ2-3
ASSFPTSGLEDTQY
>14|TRBV4-2|TRBD1|TRBJ1-6
ASSQDWGQVNSPLH
>11|TRBV3-1/TRBV3-2|.|TRBJ1-2
ASSPRESYGYT
>12|TRBV5-4|.|TRBJ1-4
ASSSGKADEKLF
>10|TRBV19|.|TRBJ2-1
ASRAPQAEQF
>13|TRBV24-1|.|TRBJ2-4
ATSDKDRAKNIQY
>14|TRBV6-2/TRBV6-3|TRBD1|TRBJ2-3
ASSRTRTGATDTQY
>12|TRBV7-3|.|TRBJ1-1
ASSKVGQFTEAF
>13|TRBV7-9|TRBD1|TRBJ1-2
ASSLAATGDYGYT
>19|TRBV18|TRBD1|TRBJ1-2
ASSPRIGVRTGGITNYGYT
>11|TRBV5-1|TRBD1|TRBJ2-1
ASSSGQYNEQF
>13|TRBV7-3|TRBD1|TRBJ1-1
ASSPGTGGQSEAF
>13|TRBV19|.|TRBJ1-5
ASTPWGGGGQPQH
>15|TRBV2|TRBD1|TRBJ1-6
ASSVLTGGSYNSPLH
>17|TRBV9|TRBD1|TRBJ1-3
ASSAIPGQTTYSGNTIY
>13|TRBV7-9|.|TRBJ1-5
ASSLGDSSNQPQH
>13|TRBV10-3|TRBD2|TRBJ2-3
AILGTSGIGNTQY
>10|TRBV27|.|TRBJ2-5
ASSWGWETQY
>13|TRBV7-4|TRBD2|TRBJ2-7
ASSEGTSGYYEQY
>14|TRBV7-9|TRBD2|TRBJ2-7
ASSFILGGSSYEQY
>13|TRBV20-1|.|TRBJ2-1
SASLLGGINNEQF
>11|TRBV11-1|.|TRBJ1-2
ASSLEDSTPPF
>12|TRBV30|.|TRBJ1-3
AWSFGGTGNTIY
>11|TRBV6-5|.|TRBJ1-5
ASSSTRSGAQH
>15|TRBV5-1|.|TRBJ2-2
ASSLDSPSGQTGELF
>15|TRBV7-8|.|TRBJ2-1
ASSLKRWTATYNEQF
>15|TRBV24-1|TRBD1|TRBJ2-6
ATSPAGGGFGANVLT
>14|TRBV30|.|TRBJ2-7
AWRNLPPRGRSEQY
>10|TRBV24-1|.|TRBJ2-5
ATSDLVGTQY
>12|TRBV19|TRBD2|TRBJ2-1
ASSIWAGVGEQF
>13|TRBV28|.|TRBJ1-4
ASSPGGVTNEKLF
>11|TRBV2|TRBD1|TRBJ1-4
ASADLDRDVLF
>13|TRBV6-5|TRBD1|TRBJ1-2
ASSYRQGRGYGYT
>14|TRBV15|TRBD1|TRBJ1-5
ATSSGQGFGNQPQH
>13|TRBV27|.|TRBJ1-2
ASSWAPRGDYGYT
>13|TRBV7-3|.|TRBJ1-6
ASSLTNSPTAPLH
>14|TRBV27|TRBD1|TRBJ2-7
ASSTHTRDRAYEQY
>11|TRBV2|.|TRBJ1-5
ASRTDSYQPQH
>13|TRBV7-3|TRBD2|TRBJ2-6
ASSISGPGANVLT